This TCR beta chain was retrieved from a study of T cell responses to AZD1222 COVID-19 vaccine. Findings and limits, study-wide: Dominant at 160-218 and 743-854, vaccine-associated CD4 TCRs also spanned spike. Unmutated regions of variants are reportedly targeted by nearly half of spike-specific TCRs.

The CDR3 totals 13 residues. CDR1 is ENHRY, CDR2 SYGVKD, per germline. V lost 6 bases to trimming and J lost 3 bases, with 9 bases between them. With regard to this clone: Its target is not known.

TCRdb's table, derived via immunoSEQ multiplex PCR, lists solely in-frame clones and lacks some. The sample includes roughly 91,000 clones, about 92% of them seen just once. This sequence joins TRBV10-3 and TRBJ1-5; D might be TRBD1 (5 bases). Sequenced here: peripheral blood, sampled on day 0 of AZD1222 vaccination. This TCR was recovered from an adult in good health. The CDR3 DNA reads TGTGCCATCAGCCGACAGTCCAATCAGCCCCAGCATTTT. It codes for CAISRQSNQPQHF.